These 10 T cell receptor beta chains were all obtained from the same sample, sequenced in a study of T-cell reconstitution after alpha-beta-depleted transplantation in children. Unique molecular identifiers were incorporated into the prepared TCRbeta library. TCRdb processed the PCR reads anew with MiXCR; each CDR3 protein has one entry. This sample carries hundreds of thousands of distinct CDR3 sequences, about an eighth of them seen once, and the ten largest clones take roughly 2.3%. Here the sequenced sample was PBMCs, mostly from graft donor cells, taken 360 days after TCRalphabeta/CD19-depleted stem cell transplant. The receptors were sampled from a male patient younger than 18 who had a stem cell transplant for acute myeloid leukemia, so the T cells may come from the graft donor.

The rearrangement links TRBV29-1 to TRBJ2-5; the D is unclear. The germline CDR1 and CDR2 sequences are SQVTM and ANQGSEA. The CDR3 is 14 amino acids. Trimming pared 1 base from V and 4 bases from J, leaving 13 bases between. Here the CDR3 DNA reads TGCAGCGTTGAAGCGGACCGATCCAGAGAGACCCAGTACTTC. Protein sequence: CSVEADRSRETQYF.

The V gene is TRBV7-8, the J gene TRBJ2-7, with a weak D call TRBD1 (6 bases). Germline assignment: CDR1 SGHVS and CDR2 FQNEAQ. The germline V and J ends were trimmed by 3 bases and 6 bases, with 15 bases remaining between them. The CDR3 length is 14 residues. CDR3 amino acids: CASSFDSQGGEQYF. The CDR3 nucleotides are TGTGCCAGCAGCTTCGACAGTCAAGGGGGCGAGCAGTACTTC.

In its sample, this clonotype was seen a few times. The chain combines TRBV11-1 with TRBJ2-7; D tentatively fits TRBD1 or TRBD2 (7 bases each). The CDR3 is 18 residues long. The germline V gene encodes CDR1 SGHAT and CDR2 FQDESV (reference sequence). V was shortened by 5 bases and J by 3 bases, with 26 bases between the two germline ends. The CDR3 DNA is TGTGCCAGCAGCCCTCTTTTCCCGGACAGGAGGGACTACTACGAGCAGTACTTC. As protein: CASSPLFPDRRDYYEQYF.

This clonotype has at least ten counts. The chain combines TRBV20-1 with TRBJ2-7; no firm D call. V lost 0 bases and J lost 0, with 15 bases in between. CDR3 size: 16 residues. CDR1 is DFQATT and CDR2 is SNEGSKA in the germline V gene (reference sequence). CDR3 sequence reads: CSARDSVAESSYEQYF. The CDR3 DNA is TGCAGTGCTAGAGATTCGGTCGCGGAGAGCTCCTACGAGCAGTACTTC.

V usage is TRBV20-1 and J usage is TRBJ2-7; 10 bases are shared with TRBD2. Trimming at V came to 2 bases and at J to 5 bases, leaving 6 bases not matched to a gene. The CDR3 is 14 residues long. The germline CDR1 and CDR2 sequences are DFQATT and SNEGSKA (reference sequence). The CDR3 bases are TGCAGTGCTAGAACCTCTAGCGGGAGCAACGAGCAGTACTTC. Its protein product is CSARTSSGSNEQYF.

The table lists this clonotype with a few counts. The chain links TRBV6-1 to TRBJ2-7; 7 bases are shared with TRBD2. The V and J ends lost 7 bases and 1 base, in that order; junction bases with no gene match: 7. Germline CDR1 and CDR2: MNHNS and SASEGT. This CDR3 is built from 14 residues. Here the CDR3 DNA reads TGTGCCAGCACCGTCAGGCGGGGGTCCTACGAGCAGTACTTC. This gives the protein CASTVRRGSYEQYF.

This clonotype was detected a few times. The chain recombines TRBV29-1 with TRBJ2-7; possible D gene TRBD1, 5 bases. In germline, CDR1 is SQVTM, CDR2 ANQGSEA. Trimming stripped 8 bases from V and 0 bases from J, with 8 bases between. This CDR3 contains 11 residues. The CDR3 loop reads CSIRDSYEQYF. As DNA, the CDR3 is TGCAGCATCAGGGACTCCTACGAGCAGTACTTC.

This clonotype came up many times. The chain joins TRBV5-1 to TRBJ2-1; 14 bases align to TRBD2. In germline, CDR1 is SGHRS, CDR2 YFSETQ. The CDR3 has 15 residues. Trimming cost V 4 bases and J 7 bases; bases outside gene matches: 4. The CDR3: CASSMGLAGVNEQFF. The CDR3 nucleotides read TGCGCCAGCAGCATGGGACTAGCGGGAGTGAATGAGCAGTTCTTC. Looking up the rest from reference TRBV5-1 and TRBJ2-1 gives the full variable domain: KAGVTQTPRYLIKTRGQQVTLSCSPISGHRSVSWYQQTPGQGLQFLFEYFSETQRNKGNFPGRFSGRQFSNSRSEMNVSTLELGDSALYLCASSMGLAGVNEQFFGPGTRLTVL.

The chain has TRBV29-1 and TRBJ1-2; tentatively, D is TRBD1 (5 bases). The CDR3 totals 14 residues. Trimming removed 6 bases from V and 2 bases from J, with 16 bases in between. Germline lookup yields CDR1 SQVTM and CDR2 ANQGSEA. The CDR3 DNA reads as TGCAGCGTGGTGGGGGACGGGGGAAACTATGGCTACACCTTC. Amino acid sequence: CSVVGDGGNYGYTF.

This clonotype was seen more than once but under ten times. The gene calls are TRBV29-1 and TRBJ2-7; 10 nucleotides agree with TRBD1. The CDR3 extends over 13 amino acids. V gave up 7 bases and J gave up 0 bases; unmatched junction bases: 3. Looked up from germline, CDR1 is SQVTM and CDR2 is ANQGSEA. The CDR3 region is CSGTGGTSYEQYF. The CDR3 nucleotides are TGCAGCGGGACAGGGGGAACCTCCTACGAGCAGTACTTC.